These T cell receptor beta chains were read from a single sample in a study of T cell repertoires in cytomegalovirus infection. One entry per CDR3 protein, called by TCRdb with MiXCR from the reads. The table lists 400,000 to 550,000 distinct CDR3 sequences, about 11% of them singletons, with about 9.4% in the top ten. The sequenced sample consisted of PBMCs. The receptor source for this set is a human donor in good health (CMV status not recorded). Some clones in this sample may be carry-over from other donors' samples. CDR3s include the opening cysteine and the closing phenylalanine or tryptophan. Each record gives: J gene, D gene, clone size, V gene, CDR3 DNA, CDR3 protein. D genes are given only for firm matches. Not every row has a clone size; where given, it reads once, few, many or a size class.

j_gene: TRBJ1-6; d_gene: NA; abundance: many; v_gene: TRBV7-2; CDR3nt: TGTGCCAGCAGCTTCGACCCAGGGACGGCTTATAATTCACCCCTCCACTTT; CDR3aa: CASSFDPGTAYNSPLHF
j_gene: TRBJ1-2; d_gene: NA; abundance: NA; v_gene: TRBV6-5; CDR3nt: TGTGCCAGCAGGGGGCAAATGAGTGGCTACACCTTC; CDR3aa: CASRGQMSGYTF
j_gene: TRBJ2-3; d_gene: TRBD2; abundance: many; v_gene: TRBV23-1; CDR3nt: TGCGCCAGCAGTCAAACTAGCGGGAGGGCCCGGGGAGATACGCAGTATTTT; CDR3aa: CASSQTSGRARGDTQYF
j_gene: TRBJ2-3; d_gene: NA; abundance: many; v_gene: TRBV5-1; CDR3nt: TGCGCCAGCAGCATTCCGGGAAGCACAGATACGCAGTATTTT; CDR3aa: CASSIPGSTDTQYF
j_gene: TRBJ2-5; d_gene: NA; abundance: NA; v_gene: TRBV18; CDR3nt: TGTGCCAGCTCACCACCTTCGGGCCCAGAGACCCAGTACTTC; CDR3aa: CASSPPSGPETQYF
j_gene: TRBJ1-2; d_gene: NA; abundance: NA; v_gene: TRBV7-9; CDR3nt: TGTGCCAGCAGCTTAGCCCCGACAGCCTTTGGCTACACCTTC; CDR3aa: CASSLAPTAFGYTF
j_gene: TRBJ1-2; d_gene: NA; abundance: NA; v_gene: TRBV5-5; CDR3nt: TGTGCCAGCGGACGTCAGGGTGCAGCTAACTATGGCTACACCTTC; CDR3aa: CASGRQGAANYGYTF
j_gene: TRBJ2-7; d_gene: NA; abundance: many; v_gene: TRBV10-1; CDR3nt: TGCGCCAGGTTGTGGATCGATGACAGCTCCTACGAGCAGTACTTC; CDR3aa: CARLWIDDSSYEQYF
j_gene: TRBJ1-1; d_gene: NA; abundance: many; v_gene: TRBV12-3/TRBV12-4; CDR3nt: TGTGCCAGCAGCATACCCGGAGGGGTCAAGGCTGAAGCTTTCTTT; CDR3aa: CASSIPGGVKAEAFF
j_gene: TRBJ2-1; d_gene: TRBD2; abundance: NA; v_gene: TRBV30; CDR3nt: TGTGCCTGGATCACTAGCGGGACCTCGTCCTACAATGAGCAGTTCTTC; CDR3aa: CAWITSGTSSYNEQFF
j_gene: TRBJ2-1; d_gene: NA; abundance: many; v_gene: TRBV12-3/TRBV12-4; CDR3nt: TGTGCCTCCTTAGGGGAGTTCTCCTACAATGAGCAGTTCTTC; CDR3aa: CASLGEFSYNEQFF
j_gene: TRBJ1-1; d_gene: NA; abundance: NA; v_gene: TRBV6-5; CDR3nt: TGTGCCAGCACCCGCGGGGGCGCGAACACTGAAGCTTTCTTT; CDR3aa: CASTRGGANTEAFF
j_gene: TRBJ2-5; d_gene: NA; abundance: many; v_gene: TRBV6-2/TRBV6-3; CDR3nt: TGTGCCAGCAGTTACACGCGAGGGGGGGAGACCCAGTACTTC; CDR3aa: CASSYTRGGETQYF
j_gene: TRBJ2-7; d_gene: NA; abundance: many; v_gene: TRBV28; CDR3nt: TGTGCCAGCACTTGGGGCAGGGGCTACGAGCAGTACTTC; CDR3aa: CASTWGRGYEQYF
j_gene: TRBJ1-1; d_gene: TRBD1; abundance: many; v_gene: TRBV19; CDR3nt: TGTGCCAGTAGTACTCAAGGGGGCGGCACTGAAGCTTTCTTT; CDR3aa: CASSTQGGGTEAFF
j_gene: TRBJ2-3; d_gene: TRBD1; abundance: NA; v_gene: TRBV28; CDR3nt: TGTGCCAGCAGATTGACAGGGATCTCCACAGATACGCAGTATTTT; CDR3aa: CASRLTGISTDTQYF
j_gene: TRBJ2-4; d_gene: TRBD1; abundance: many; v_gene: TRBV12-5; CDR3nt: TGTGCTAGTGGTTCCCCGACAGGGAGAGAAAACATTCAGTACTTC; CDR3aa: CASGSPTGRENIQYF
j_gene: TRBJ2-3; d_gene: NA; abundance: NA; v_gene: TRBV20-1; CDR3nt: TGCAGTGCTAGCTTTGCGTTTAGCACAGATACGCAGTATTTT; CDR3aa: CSASFAFSTDTQYF
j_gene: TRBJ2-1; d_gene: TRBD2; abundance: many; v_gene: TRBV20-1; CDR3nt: TGCAGTGCTCAAACGCGGCCAGCGGGAACCTACAATGAGCAGTTCTTC; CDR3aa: CSAQTRPAGTYNEQFF
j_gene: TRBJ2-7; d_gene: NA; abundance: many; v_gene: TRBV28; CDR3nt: TGTGCCAGCAGTCCAGGACCGGCCTACGAGCAGTACTTC; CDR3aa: CASSPGPAYEQYF
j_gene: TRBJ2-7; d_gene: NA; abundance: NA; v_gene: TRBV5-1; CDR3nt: TGCGCCAGCAGCCTTAGCGGCCCCTACGAGCTGTACTTC; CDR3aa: CASSLSGPYELYF
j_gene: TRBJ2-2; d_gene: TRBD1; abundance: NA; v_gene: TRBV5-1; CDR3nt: TGCGCCAGCAGCTTGCGACAGGGGGCGAGCGGGGAGCTGTTTTTT; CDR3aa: CASSLRQGASGELFF
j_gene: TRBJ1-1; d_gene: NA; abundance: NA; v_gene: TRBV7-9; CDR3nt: TGTGCCAGCAGCCCCCGTGCGGGTAGGAACACTGAAGCTTTCTTT; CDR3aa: CASSPRAGRNTEAFF
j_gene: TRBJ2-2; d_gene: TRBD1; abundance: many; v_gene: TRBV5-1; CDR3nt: TGCGCCAGCAGCCTAGACGACAGGGGACGCGACACCGGGGAGCTGTTTTTT; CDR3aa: CASSLDDRGRDTGELFF